Shown below are 7 T cell receptor beta chains from a single sample sequenced in a study of neurological immune-mediated disorders. MiXCR was run by TCRdb on the 5' RACE reads, yielding one entry per CDR3 protein. The data show 50,000 to 55,000 distinct CDR3 sequences, over 3.5% seen once. The sequenced sample consisted of PBMCs. The source is a man aged 55 to 70 with multiple sclerosis.

This clonotype was seen many times. This chain uses TRBV12-3 or TRBV12-4 with TRBJ1-2, with TRBD1 matching over 10 bases. With 6 bases clipped from V and 8 bases from J, the junction kept 6 bases outside the gene matches. This CDR3 is built from 13 residues. The CDR3 coding sequence is TGTGCCAGCAGCAACCGGGGACAGGGGGGCTACACCTTC. Amino acid sequence: CASSNRGQGGYTF.

This clonotype came up many times. The chain carries TRBV5-1 and TRBJ1-1; D not resolved. The CDR3 extends over 14 amino acids. Trimming cost V 0 bases and J 2 bases, with 8 bases left between them. Germline values: CDR1 SGHRS, CDR2 YFSETQ. As DNA, the CDR3 is TGCGCCAGCAGCTTGGTAGGTCCCAACACTGAAGCTTTCTTT. Encoded protein: CASSLVGPNTEAFF.

A few counts support this clonotype. The chain is built from TRBV7-8 and TRBJ2-5, with a weak D call TRBD2 (6 bases). The CDR3 contains 16 residues. V lost 4 bases, J lost 4 bases, and 19 bases lay in between. Germline CDR1 SGHVS, CDR2 FQNEAQ. CDR3 residues: CASSSSGTLGGETQYF. CDR3 coding DNA: TGTGCCAGCAGCTCCTCCGGGACCCTGGGGGGAGAGACCCAGTACTTC.

Ten or more counts support this clonotype. The CDR3 reads CASSSSGSRQPQHF. In DNA, the CDR3 is TGTGCCAGCAGTTCCTCAGGGTCGCGACAGCCCCAGCATTTT. The chain couples TRBV27 to TRBJ1-5, with TRBD1 as a possible D gene (5 bases). Trimming removed 4 bases at V and 7 bases at J, with 14 bases between. Looked up from germline, CDR1 is MNHEY and CDR2 is SMNVEV (reference sequence). This CDR3 comprises 14 residues.

This clonotype was seen ten or more times. The rearrangement joins TRBV5-1 to TRBJ2-3; 8 bases fit TRBD1. Germline values: CDR1 SGHRS, CDR2 YFSETQ. The CDR3 spans 14 residues. Trimming at V came to 5 bases and at J to 4 bases, leaving 6 bases not matched to a gene. The CDR3, as DNA: TGCGCCAGCAGGAAACAGGGGGGACCAGATACGCAGTATTTT. Translating it yields CASRKQGGPDTQYF.

This clonotype was observed a few times. This likely comes from a read error, as the CDR3 has no conserved phenylalanine or tryptophan at its end. This chain links TRBV29-1 with TRBJ2-3, with 7 bases identical to TRBD1. The CDR3 is 14 amino acids. The junction had 10 bases not matched to a gene; V was cut back by 7 bases and J by 3 bases. Germline V gene sequence: CDR1 SQVTM, CDR2 ANQGSEA. The CDR3 sequence is CSAGNRGGTDTQYV. The CDR3 DNA is TGCAGCGCGGGAAACAGGGGTGGAACAGATACGCAGTATGTT.

The table lists this clonotype with many counts. V usage is TRBV7-9 and J usage is TRBJ2-5; D is unclear. V dropped 1 base and J dropped 5 bases, with 11 bases sitting between them. This CDR3 region has 14 residues. Germline V gene sequence: CDR1 SEHNR, CDR2 FQNEAQ (reference sequence). The CDR3 nucleotides read TGTGCCAGCAGCTTAGGTTGGGCGCCGGAGACCCAGTACTTC. Translation: CASSLGWAPETQYF.